This is a list of T cell receptor beta chains from one sample in a study of regulatory T cells in long-lasting Graves disease. TCRdb used MiXCR to reprocess the multiplex PCR reads, holding one entry per CDR3 protein. The sample lists under 450,000 distinct CDR3 sequences; more than 20% were seen once. The sample in question was peripheral blood mononuclear cells (PBMCs), obtained when the disease was refractory, from a patient treated with antithyroid drugs. These receptor sequences come from a woman aged 40-49 years with Graves disease. CDR3s include the opening cysteine and the closing phenylalanine or tryptophan. A D gene is named only where the DNA matches it firmly. Size tells how often a clone was seen (once, few, many) or the class of an expanded clone, and some rows leave it out.

clone_size d_call j_call v_call cdr3_length cdr3_aa cdr3_nt
many - TRBJ1-5 TRBV2 12 CASSDNNQPQHF TGTGCCAGCAGTGATAACAATCAGCCCCAGCATTTT
many TRBD2 TRBJ2-3 TRBV6-5 20 CASSLQGQILGTSGSDTQYF TGTGCCAGCAGTTTACAGGGGCAGATCCTTGGGACTAGCGGGTCAGATACGCAGTATTTT
- TRBD1 TRBJ2-5 TRBV7-6 13 CASSVTGGKTQYF TGTGCCAGCAGCGTGACAGGGGGGAAGACCCAGTACTTC
many TRBD1 TRBJ2-5 TRBV28 17 CASSPMTGFGQGDYQYF TGTGCCAGCAGCCCAATGACGGGTTTTGGACAGGGGGATTACCAGTACTTC
many - TRBJ2-2 TRBV2 15 CASSESAATTGELFF TGTGCCAGCAGTGAATCGGCAGCCACGACCGGGGAGCTGTTTTTT
many - TRBJ2-6 TRBV20-1 13 CSARVSGANVLTF TGCAGTGCTAGGGTCTCTGGGGCCAACGTCCTGACTTTC
few - TRBJ2-2 TRBV6-1 14 CAIVAGLYTGELFF TGTGCCATCGTCGCGGGCCTATACACCGGGGAGCTGTTTTTT
many - TRBJ2-5 TRBV11-2 13 CASSRELWETQYF TGTGCCAGCAGCCGAGAGCTCTGGGAGACCCAGTACTTC
many - TRBJ2-5 TRBV12-3/TRBV12-4 13 CASSGRRQETQYF TGTGCCAGCAGTGGAAGGAGGCAAGAGACCCAGTACTTC
- - TRBJ2-3 TRBV7-9 15 CASSLDRTVTDTQYF TGTGCCAGCAGCTTAGACCGGACAGTGACAGATACGCAGTATTTT
many - TRBJ1-1 TRBV29-1 15 CSVEAPGRPFTEAFF TGCAGCGTTGAAGCCCCGGGCCGCCCCTTCACTGAAGCTTTCTTT
- TRBD2 TRBJ2-2 TRBV5-1 18 CASSPLLAGGGVTGELFF TGCGCCAGCAGCCCACTACTAGCGGGAGGTGGAGTCACCGGGGAGCTGTTTTTT
- - TRBJ1-6 TRBV7-9 12 CASSPPKGPLHF TGTGCCAGCAGCCCACCTAAAGGACCCCTCCACTTT
many TRBD1 TRBJ2-5 TRBV27 13 CASSWDRRQTQYF TGTGCCAGCAGTTGGGACAGGAGGCAGACCCAGTACTTC
few - TRBJ1-2 TRBV7-2 15 CASSPWWGTDYGYTF TGTGCCAGCAGCCCCTGGTGGGGAACCGACTATGGCTACACCTTC
- TRBD2 TRBJ2-5 TRBV6-1 14 CASRPLAVQGAQYF TGTGCCAGCAGGCCACTAGCGGTCCAAGGGGCCCAGTACTTC
many TRBD1 TRBJ1-6 TRBV30 14 CAWSGGQYNSPLHF TGTGCCTGGAGTGGGGGACAGTATAATTCACCCCTCCACTTT
few - TRBJ1-4 TRBV3-1 17 CASSQDRFGATNEKLFF TGTGCCAGCAGCCAAGATCGTTTTGGAGCAACTAATGAAAAACTGTTTTTT
- TRBD2 TRBJ2-3 TRBV28 15 CASSPLAGKTDTQYF TGTGCCAGCAGTCCTTTAGCGGGCAAAACAGATACGCAGTATTTT
many TRBD1 TRBJ1-2 TRBV29-1 17 CSVPGSGTGGGGYGYTF TGCAGCGTCCCCGGGTCGGGGACAGGGGGCGGAGGCTATGGCTACACCTTC
many - TRBJ2-5 TRBV7-2 14 CASSYRYLQETQYF TGTGCCAGCAGCTACAGATACCTCCAAGAGACCCAGTACTTC
- - TRBJ2-5 TRBV5-1 13 CASSAHREETQYF TGCGCCAGCAGCGCCCACAGAGAAGAGACCCAGTACTTC